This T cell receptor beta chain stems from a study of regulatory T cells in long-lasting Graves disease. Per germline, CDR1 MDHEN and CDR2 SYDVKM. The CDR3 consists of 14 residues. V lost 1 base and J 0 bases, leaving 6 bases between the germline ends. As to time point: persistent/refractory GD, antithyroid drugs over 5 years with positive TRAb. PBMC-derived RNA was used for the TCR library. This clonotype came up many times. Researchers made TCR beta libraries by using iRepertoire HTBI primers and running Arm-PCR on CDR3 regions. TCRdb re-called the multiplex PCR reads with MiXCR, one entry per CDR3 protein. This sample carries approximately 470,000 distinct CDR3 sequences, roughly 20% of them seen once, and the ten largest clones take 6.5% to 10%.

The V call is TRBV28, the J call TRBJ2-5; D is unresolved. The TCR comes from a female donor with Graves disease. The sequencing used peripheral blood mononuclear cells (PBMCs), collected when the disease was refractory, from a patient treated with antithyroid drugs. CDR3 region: CASSLSPNQETQYF. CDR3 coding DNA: TGTGCCAGCAGTTTATCTCCGAACCAAGAGACCCAGTACTTC. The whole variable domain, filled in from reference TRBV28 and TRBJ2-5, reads DVKVTQSSRYLVKRTGEKVFLECVQDMDHENMFWYRQDPGLGLRLIYFSYDVKMKEKGDIPEGYSVSREKKERFSLILESASTNQTSMYLCASSLSPNQETQYFGPGTRLLVL.